This TCR beta chain is from a study of T cell changes during pregnancy in multiple sclerosis. Here immunoSEQ multiplex PCR was the method, and the copy in TCRdb shows in-frame clones only, minus some. The table records around 62,000 clones, 80% to 90% of them present only once. The sample was peripheral blood, taken in the first trimester of pregnancy. This TCR was sampled from a female donor with multiple sclerosis, enrolled in a pregnancy study.

CDR3 coding DNA: TGTGCCAGCAGCTTAGTAGCCAGCCCTCAAGAGACCCAGTACTTC. Amino acid sequence: CASSLVASPQETQYF. The chain recombines TRBV7-9 with TRBJ2-5; D gene ambiguous. The CDR3 is made up of 15 amino acids. The V end lost 1 base, the J end lost 2 bases, and 11 bases lay between the germline ends. Germline V gene lookup returns CDR1 SEHNR and CDR2 FQNEAQ (reference sequence).